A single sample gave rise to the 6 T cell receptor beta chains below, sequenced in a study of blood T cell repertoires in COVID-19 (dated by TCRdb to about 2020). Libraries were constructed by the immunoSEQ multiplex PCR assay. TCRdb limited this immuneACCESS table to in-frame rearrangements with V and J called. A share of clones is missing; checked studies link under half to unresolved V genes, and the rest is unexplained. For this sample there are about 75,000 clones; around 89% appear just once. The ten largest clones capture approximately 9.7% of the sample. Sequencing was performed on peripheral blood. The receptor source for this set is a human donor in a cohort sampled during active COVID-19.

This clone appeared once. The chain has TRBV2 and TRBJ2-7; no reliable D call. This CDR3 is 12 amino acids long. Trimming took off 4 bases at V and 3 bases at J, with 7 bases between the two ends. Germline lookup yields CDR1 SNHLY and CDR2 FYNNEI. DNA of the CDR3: TGTGCCAGCAGTGGGTCCGGCTACGAGCAGTACTTC. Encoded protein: CASSGSGYEQYF. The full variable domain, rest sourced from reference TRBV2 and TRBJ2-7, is EPEVTQTPSHQVTQMGQEVILRCVPISNHLYFYWYRQILGQKVEFLVSFYNNEISEKSEIFDDQFSVERPDGSNFTLKIRSTKLEDSAMYFCASSGSGYEQYFGPGTRLTVT.

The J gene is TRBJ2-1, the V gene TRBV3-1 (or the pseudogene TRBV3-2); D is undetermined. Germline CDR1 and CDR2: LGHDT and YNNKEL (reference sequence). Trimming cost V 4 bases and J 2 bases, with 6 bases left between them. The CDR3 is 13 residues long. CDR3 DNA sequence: TGTGCCAGCAGCCCATTAGCCTACAATGAGCAGTTCTTC. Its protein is CASSPLAYNEQFF.

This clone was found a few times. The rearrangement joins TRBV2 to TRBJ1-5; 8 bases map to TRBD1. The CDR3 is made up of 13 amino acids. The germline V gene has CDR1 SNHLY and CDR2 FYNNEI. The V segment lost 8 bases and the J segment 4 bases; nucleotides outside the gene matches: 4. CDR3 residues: CASQQGVNQPQHF. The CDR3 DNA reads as TGTGCCAGCCAACAGGGGGTTAATCAGCCCCAGCATTTT.

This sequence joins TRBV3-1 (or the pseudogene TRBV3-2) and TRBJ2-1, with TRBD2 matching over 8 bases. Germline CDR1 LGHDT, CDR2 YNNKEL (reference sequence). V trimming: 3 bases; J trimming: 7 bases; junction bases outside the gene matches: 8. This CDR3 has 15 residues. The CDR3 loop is CASSHQPGGRNEQFF. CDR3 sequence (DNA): TGTGCCAGCAGCCACCAACCGGGGGGGCGGAATGAGCAGTTCTTC.

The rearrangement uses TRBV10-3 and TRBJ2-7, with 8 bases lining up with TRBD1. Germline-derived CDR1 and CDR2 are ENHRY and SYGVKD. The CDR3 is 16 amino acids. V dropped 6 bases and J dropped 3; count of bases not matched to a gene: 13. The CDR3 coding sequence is TGTGCCATCAGGGGTGACAAGCAGGGGGCTAACTACGAGCAGTACTTC. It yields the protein CAIRGDKQGANYEQYF.

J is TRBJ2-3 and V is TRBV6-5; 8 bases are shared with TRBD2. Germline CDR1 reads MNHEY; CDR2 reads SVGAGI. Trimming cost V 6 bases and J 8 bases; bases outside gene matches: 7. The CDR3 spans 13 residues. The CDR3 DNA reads TGTGCCAGCAGAGCGGGAGAGGGGGTTACGCAGTATTTT. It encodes CASRAGEGVTQYF.